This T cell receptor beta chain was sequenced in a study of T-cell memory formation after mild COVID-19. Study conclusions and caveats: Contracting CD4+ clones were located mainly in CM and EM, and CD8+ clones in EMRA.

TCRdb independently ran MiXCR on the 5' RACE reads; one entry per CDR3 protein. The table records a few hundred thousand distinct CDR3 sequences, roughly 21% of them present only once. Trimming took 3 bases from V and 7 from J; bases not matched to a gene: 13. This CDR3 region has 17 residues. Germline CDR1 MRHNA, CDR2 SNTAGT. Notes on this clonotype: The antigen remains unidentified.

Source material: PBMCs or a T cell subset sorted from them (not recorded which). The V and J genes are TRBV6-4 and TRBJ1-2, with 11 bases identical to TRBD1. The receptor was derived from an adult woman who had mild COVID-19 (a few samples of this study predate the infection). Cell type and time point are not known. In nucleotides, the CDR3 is TGTGCCAGCAGTGATTCCAACGACGGGACAGGGGGTTTTGGCTACACCTTC. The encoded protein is CASSDSNDGTGGFGYTF.